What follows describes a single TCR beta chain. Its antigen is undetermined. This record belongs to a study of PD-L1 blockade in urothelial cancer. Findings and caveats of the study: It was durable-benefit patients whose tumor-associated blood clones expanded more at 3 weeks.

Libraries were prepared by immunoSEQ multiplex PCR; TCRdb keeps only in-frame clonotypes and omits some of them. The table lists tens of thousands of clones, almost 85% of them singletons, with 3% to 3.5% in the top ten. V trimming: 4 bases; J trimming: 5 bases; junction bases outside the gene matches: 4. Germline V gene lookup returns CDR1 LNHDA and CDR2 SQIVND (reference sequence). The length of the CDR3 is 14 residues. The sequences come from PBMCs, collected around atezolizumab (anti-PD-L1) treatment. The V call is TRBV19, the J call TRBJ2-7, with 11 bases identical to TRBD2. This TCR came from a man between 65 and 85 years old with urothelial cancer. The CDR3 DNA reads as TGTGCCAGTAGTACGGGACTAGCGGTTCACGAGCAGTACTTC. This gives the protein CASSTGLAVHEQYF.